One and the same sample provided the 13 T cell receptor beta chains below, sequenced in a study of Ad26.COV2.S vaccination and SARS-CoV-2 variants. Described treatment: around 19 received Ad26.COV2.S at low or high dose, single or two shots; 5 received placebo; per-sample allocation not given. Following the first vaccine or placebo injection, samples were taken on day 63. Libraries were prepared by immunoSEQ multiplex PCR; TCRdb keeps only in-frame clonotypes and omits some of them. The sample holds around 340,000 clones, roughly 90% seen once. The sample here was peripheral blood, taken in a trial of Ad26.COV2.S vaccine versus placebo. The receptors shown here come from a person between 18 and 65 years old who received the Ad26.COV2.S COVID-19 vaccine or a placebo.

The chain uses TRBV2 and TRBJ1-1, with D maybe TRBD1 (5 bases). CDR1 and CDR2 from the germline V gene are SNHLY and FYNNEI. Trimming left V 6 bases short and J 2 bases short, with 16 bases between. The CDR3 has 15 residues. The CDR3 nucleotides read TGTGCCAGCAGCCAGTCCGGGGGGACTAACACTGAAGCTTTCTTT. It encodes CASSQSGGTNTEAFF.

The V gene is TRBV18, the J gene TRBJ2-1, with unresolved D. The V gene lost 6 bases and the J gene lost 8 bases, with 8 bases spanning the gap. Germline-derived CDR1 and CDR2 are KGHSH and LQKENI. The length of the CDR3 is 11 residues. The CDR3 spells CASSTRDEQFF. CDR3 DNA: TGTGCCAGCTCTACACGGGATGAGCAGTTCTTC.

This clone was observed once. The chain recombines TRBV6-1 with TRBJ1-1; unclear D gene. There are 17 residues in the CDR3. Trimming removed 1 base at V and 0 bases at J, with 15 bases between. CDR1 is MNHNS and CDR2 is SASEGT in the germline V gene. The CDR3 region has the DNA TGTGCCAGCAGTGAAGTGGGCGATCTAAACATGAACACTGAAGCTTTCTTT. The encoded protein is CASSEVGDLNMNTEAFF.

The rearrangement uses TRBV5-1 and TRBJ1-2; no clear D. Per germline, CDR1 SGHRS and CDR2 YFSETQ. V lost 2 bases to trimming and J lost 8 bases, with 13 bases between them. CDR3 length equals 13 residues. The CDR3 DNA is TGCGCCAGCAGCTTATTACAAGGCGACGGCTACACCTTC. Protein: CASSLLQGDGYTF.

V is TRBV7-2 and J is TRBJ2-5; 10 positions match TRBD2. CDR3 length: 16 residues. CDR1 and CDR2 (germline): SGHTA, FQGNSA. Trimming cost V 5 bases and J 6 bases; bases outside gene matches: 12. The CDR3 loop reads CASSRGRASGGQTQYF. DNA of the CDR3: TGTGCCAGCAGCCGCGGCCGGGCTAGCGGGGGACAGACCCAGTACTTC.

V is TRBV19 and J is TRBJ2-7, with D possibly TRBD1 on 5 matching bases. Germline V gene lookup returns CDR1 LNHDA and CDR2 SQIVND (reference sequence). This CDR3 has 11 amino acids. Trimming removed 7 bases from V and 5 bases from J, with 9 bases in between. The CDR3 nucleotides read TGTGCCAGTACGGACAAGAACGAGCAGTACTTC. It encodes CASTDKNEQYF.

This clone was seen just once. At the DNA level, this CDR3 is encoded by other sequences in the same sample as well. This CDR3 is CASSLSGYEQYF. CDR3 DNA: TGTGCCAGCAGTTTAAGCGGCTACGAGCAGTACTTC. The chain links TRBV28 to TRBJ2-7, with a possible D match to TRBD2 (5 bases). In germline, CDR1 is MDHEN, CDR2 SYDVKM. The CDR3 contains 12 residues. Deletions cut 2 bases from V and 3 bases from J, with 5 bases between.

The J gene is TRBJ1-5, the V gene TRBV23-1; D might be TRBD1 (5 bases). TRBV23-1 is an open reading frame whose function is uncertain. Trimming pared 4 bases from V and 1 base from J, leaving 17 bases between. The CDR3 extends over 17 amino acids. CDR3 DNA sequence: TGCGCCAGCAGTCTTCAATCTCCCCGACAGAGCAATCAGCCCCAGCATTTT. It encodes CASSLQSPRQSNQPQHF.

The gene calls are TRBV7-9 and TRBJ2-6; D is unresolved. The CDR3 sequence is 14 residues long. The germline V gene has CDR1 SEHNR and CDR2 FQNEAQ (reference sequence). The V gene lost 1 base and the J gene lost 12 bases, with 13 bases spanning the gap. The CDR3 DNA reads TGTGCCAGCAGCTTAGTACGGAATCCGGGCGTCCTGACTTTC. Amino acids: CASSLVRNPGVLTF.

The rearrangement links TRBV4-3 to TRBJ1-6; D unclear. CDR1 and CDR2 (germline): LGHNA, YSLEER. The germline V and J ends were trimmed by 1 base and 7 bases, with 17 bases remaining between them. CDR3 length equals 17 residues. CDR3 residues: CASSQVPLTRVNSPLHF. In DNA form, the CDR3 reads TGCGCCAGCAGCCAAGTCCCCTTGACAAGGGTGAATTCACCCCTCCACTTT.

The V and J genes are TRBV4-1 and TRBJ2-7, with 9 bases aligning to TRBD1. The CDR3 has 16 amino acids. Per the germline V gene, CDR1 is MGHRA and CDR2 is YSYEKL. V lost 4 bases to trimming and J lost 1 base; unmatched junction nucleotides: 8. The CDR3 here is CASSLLNGQGSYEQYF. The CDR3 DNA reads as TGCGCCAGCAGCCTCCTAAACGGACAGGGGTCCTACGAGCAGTACTTC.

This chain joins TRBV9 and TRBJ2-1, with 9 bases aligning to TRBD2. V lost 3 bases to trimming and J lost 5 bases; unmatched junction nucleotides: 9. CDR1 SGDLS and CDR2 YYNGEE come from the germline V gene. The CDR3 covers 16 residues. CDR3 sequence reads: CASSGWGLAGDNEQFF. CDR3 sequence (DNA): TGTGCCAGCAGCGGGTGGGGACTAGCTGGGGACAATGAGCAGTTCTTC.

The chain is built from TRBV19 and TRBJ2-5; D is possibly TRBD2 (6 bases). Germline CDR1 is LNHDA and CDR2 is SQIVND (reference sequence). CDR3 length equals 15 residues. Trimming took off 4 bases at V and 3 bases at J, with 15 bases between the two ends. CDR3 coding DNA: TGTGCCAGTAGTACTACCGGGACTCGAAAAGAGACCCAGTACTTC. Translating gives CASSTTGTRKETQYF.